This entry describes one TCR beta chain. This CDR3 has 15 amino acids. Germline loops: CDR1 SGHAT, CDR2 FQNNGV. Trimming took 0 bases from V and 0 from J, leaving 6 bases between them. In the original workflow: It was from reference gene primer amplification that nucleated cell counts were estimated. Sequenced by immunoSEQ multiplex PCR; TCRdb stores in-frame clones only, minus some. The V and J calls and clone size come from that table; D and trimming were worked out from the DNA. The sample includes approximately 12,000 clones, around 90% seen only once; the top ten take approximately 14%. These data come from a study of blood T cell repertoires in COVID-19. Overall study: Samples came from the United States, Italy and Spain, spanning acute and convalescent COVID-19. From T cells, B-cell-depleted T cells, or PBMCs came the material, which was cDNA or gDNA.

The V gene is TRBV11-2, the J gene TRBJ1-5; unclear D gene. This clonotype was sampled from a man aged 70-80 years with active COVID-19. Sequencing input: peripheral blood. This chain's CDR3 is CASSLDPGSNQPQHF. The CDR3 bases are TGTGCCAGCAGCTTAGATCCGGGTAGCAATCAGCCCCAGCATTTT.